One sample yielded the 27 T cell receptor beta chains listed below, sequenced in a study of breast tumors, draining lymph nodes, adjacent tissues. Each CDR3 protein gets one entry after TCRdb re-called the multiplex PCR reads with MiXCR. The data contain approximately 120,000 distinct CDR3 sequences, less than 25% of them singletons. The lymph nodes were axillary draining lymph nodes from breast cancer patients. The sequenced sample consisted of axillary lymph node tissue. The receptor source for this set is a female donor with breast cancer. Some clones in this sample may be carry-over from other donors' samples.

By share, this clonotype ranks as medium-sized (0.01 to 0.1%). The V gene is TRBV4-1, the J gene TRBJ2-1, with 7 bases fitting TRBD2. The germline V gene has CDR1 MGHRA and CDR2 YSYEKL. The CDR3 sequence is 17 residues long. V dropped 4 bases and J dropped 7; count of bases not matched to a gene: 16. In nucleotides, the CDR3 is TGCGCCAGCAGCCCCGGACTAGATAAAGGGCGTTGGAATGAGCAGTTCTTC. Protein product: CASSPGLDKGRWNEQFF.

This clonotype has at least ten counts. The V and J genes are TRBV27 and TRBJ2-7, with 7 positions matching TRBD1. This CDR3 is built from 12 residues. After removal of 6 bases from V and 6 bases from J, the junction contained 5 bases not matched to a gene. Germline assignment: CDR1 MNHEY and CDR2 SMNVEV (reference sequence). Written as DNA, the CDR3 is TGTGCCAGCAGCCCGACAGGGTTCGAGCAGTACTTC. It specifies CASSPTGFEQYF.

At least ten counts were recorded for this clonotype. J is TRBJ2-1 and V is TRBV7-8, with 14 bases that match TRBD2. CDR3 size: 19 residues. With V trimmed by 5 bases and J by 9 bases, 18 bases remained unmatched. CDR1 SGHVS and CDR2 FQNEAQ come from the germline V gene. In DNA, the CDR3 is TGTGCCAGCAGCCCCCCATTAAGACTAGCGGGAGGGCCCAGGGGTGAGCAGTTCTTC. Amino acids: CASSPPLRLAGGPRGEQFF.

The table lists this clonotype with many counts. Here the CDR3 DNA reads TGTGCCAGCAGTCCGCGGGACCGGGGACCCTATGAGCAGTTCTTC. Translating it yields CASSPRDRGPYEQFF. The chain links TRBV6-4 to TRBJ2-1; TRBD2 might be the D (6 bases). Germline V gives CDR1 MRHNA, CDR2 SNTAGT. V was pared by 5 bases and J by 8 bases, with 19 bases between. This CDR3 comprises 15 residues.

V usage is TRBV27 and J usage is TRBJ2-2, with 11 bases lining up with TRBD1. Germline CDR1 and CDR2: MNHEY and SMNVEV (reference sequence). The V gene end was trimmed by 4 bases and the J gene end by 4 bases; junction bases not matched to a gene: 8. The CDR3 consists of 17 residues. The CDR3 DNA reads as TGTGCCAGCAGTTCCGCCTCGGGACAGGGGGGCACCGGGGAGCTGTTTTTT. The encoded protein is CASSSASGQGGTGELFF.

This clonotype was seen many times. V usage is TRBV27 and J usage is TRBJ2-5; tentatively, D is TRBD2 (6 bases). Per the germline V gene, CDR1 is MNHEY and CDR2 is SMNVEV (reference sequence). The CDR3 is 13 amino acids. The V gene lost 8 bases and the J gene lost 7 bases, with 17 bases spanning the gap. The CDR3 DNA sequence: TGTGCCAGCGCCATGGAGGGGCGCCGGACCCAGTACTTC. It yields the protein CASAMEGRRTQYF.

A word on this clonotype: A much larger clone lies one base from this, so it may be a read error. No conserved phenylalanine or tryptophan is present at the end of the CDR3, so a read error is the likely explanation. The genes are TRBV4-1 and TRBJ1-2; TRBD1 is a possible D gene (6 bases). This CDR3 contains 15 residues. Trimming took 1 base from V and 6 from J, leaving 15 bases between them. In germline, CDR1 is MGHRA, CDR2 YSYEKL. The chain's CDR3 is CASSQGFGGLDGYTL. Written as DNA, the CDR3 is TGCGCCAGCAGCCAAGGGTTCGGGGGGCTGGATGGCTACACCCTC.

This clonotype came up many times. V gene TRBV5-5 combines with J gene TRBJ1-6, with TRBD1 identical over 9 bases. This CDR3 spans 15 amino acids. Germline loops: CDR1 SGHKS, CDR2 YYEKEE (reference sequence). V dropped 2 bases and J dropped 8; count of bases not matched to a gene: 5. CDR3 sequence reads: CASSLVRQGDSPLHF. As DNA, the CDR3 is TGTGCCAGCAGCTTAGTCAGACAGGGGGATTCACCCCTCCACTTT.

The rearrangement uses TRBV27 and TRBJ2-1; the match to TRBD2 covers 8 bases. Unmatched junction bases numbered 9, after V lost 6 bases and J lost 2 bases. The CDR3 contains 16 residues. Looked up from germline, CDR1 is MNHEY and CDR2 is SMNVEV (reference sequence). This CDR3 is CASSPVNGRAYNEQFF. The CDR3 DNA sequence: TGTGCCAGCAGCCCTGTGAACGGGAGGGCCTACAATGAGCAGTTCTTC.

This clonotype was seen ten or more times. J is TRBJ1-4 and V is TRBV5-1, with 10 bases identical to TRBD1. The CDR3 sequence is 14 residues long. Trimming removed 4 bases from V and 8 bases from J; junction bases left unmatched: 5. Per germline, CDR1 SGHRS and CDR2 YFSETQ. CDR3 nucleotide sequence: TGCGCCAGCAGCCTGGGACAGGGGTGGGAAAAACTGTTTTTT. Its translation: CASSLGQGWEKLFF.

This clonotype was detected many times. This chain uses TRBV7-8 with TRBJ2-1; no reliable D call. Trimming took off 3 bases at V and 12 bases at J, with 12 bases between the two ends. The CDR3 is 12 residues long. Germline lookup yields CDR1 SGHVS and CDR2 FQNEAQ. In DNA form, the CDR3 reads TGTGCCAGCAGCTTCGGTCCCGACGGGCAGTTCTTC. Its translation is CASSFGPDGQFF.

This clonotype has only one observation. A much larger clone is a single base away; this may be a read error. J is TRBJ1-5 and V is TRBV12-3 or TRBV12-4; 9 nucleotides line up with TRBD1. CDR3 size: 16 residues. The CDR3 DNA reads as TGTGCCAGCAGCCCCGGGACAGGGAAGGGCAAACAGCCCCAGCATTTT. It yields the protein CASSPGTGKGKQPQHF.

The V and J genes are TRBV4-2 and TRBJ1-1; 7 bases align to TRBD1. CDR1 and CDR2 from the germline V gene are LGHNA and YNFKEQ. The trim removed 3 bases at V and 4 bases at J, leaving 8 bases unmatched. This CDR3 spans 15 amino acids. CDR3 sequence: CASSQEATGSTEAFF. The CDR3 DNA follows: TGTGCCAGCAGCCAGGAAGCGACAGGGAGCACTGAAGCTTTCTTT.

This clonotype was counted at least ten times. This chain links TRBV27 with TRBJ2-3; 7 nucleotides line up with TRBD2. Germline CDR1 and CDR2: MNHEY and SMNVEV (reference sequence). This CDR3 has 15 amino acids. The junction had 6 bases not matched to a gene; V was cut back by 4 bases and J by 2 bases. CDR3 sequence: CASSSGGGATDTQYF. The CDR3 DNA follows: TGTGCCAGCAGTTCTGGCGGGGGAGCCACAGATACGCAGTATTTT.

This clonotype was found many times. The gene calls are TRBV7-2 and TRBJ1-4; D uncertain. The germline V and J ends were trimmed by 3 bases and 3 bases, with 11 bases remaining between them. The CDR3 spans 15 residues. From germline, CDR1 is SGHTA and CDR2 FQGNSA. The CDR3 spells CASSFFGRSNEKLFF. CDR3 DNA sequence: TGTGCCAGCAGCTTCTTTGGGCGGTCTAATGAAAAACTGTTTTTT.

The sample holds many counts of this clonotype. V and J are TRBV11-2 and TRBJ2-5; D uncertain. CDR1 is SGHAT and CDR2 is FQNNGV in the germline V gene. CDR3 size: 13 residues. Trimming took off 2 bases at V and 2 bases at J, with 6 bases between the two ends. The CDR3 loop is CASSLTRQETQYF. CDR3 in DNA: TGTGCCAGCAGCTTAACTCGACAAGAGACCCAGTACTTC.

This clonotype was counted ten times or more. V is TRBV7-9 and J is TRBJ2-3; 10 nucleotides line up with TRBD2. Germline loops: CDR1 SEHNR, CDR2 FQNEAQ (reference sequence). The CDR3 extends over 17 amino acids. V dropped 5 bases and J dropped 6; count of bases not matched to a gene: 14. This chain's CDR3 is CASSPGGRLAGVDTQYF. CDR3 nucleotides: TGTGCCAGCAGCCCAGGGGGGAGGCTAGCGGGAGTGGATACGCAGTATTTT.

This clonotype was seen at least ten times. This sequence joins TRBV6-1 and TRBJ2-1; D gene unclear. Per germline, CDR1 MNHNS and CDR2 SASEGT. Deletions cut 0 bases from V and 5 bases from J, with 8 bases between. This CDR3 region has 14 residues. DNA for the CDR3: TGTGCCAGCAGTGAAGCTAACCCAGACAATGAGCAGTTCTTC. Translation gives CASSEANPDNEQFF.

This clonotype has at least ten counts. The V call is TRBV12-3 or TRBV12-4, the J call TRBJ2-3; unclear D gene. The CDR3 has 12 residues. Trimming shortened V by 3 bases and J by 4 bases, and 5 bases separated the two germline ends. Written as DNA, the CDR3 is TGTGCCAGCAGTTTTGGGCCAGATACGCAGTATTTT. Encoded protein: CASSFGPDTQYF.

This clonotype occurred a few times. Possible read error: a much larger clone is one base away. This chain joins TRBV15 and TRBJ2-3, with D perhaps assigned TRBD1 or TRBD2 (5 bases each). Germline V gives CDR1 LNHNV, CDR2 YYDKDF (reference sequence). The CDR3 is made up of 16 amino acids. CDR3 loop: CATSRGPAYGADPQYF. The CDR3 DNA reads TGTGCCACCAGCAGAGGGCCAGCCTACGGGGCAGATCCGCAGTATTTT. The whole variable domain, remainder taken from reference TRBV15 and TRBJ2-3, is DAMVIQNPRYQVTQFGKPVTLSCSQTLNHNVMYWYQQKSSQAPKLLFHYYDKDFNNEADTPDNFQSRRPNTSFCFLDIRSPGLGDTAMYLCATSRGPAYGADPQYFGPGTRLTVL.

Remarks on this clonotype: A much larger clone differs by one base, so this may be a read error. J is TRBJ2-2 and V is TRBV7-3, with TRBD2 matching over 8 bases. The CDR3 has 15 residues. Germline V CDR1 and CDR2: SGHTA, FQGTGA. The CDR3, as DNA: TGTGCCAGCAGCTTGAGCGGGAGCGGTTCTCGGGAGCTGTATTTT. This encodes CASSLSGSGSRELYF.

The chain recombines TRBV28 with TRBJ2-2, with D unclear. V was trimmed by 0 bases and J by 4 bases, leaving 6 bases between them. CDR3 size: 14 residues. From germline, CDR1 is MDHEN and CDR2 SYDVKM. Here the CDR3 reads CASSLWRTTGELFF. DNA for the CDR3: TGTGCCAGCAGTTTATGGAGGACCACCGGGGAGCTGTTTTTT. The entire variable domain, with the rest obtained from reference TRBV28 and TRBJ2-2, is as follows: DVKVTQSSRYLVKRTGEKVFLECVQDMDHENMFWYRQDPGLGLRLIYFSYDVKMKEKGDIPEGYSVSREKKERFSLILESASTNQTSMYLCASSLWRTTGELFFGEGSRLTVL.

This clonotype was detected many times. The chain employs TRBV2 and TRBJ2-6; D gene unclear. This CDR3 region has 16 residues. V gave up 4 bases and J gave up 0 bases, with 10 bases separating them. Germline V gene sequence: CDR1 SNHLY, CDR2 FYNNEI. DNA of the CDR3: TGTGCCAGCAGTGCTTTCATAGGCTCTGGGGCCAACGTCCTGACTTTC. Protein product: CASSAFIGSGANVLTF.

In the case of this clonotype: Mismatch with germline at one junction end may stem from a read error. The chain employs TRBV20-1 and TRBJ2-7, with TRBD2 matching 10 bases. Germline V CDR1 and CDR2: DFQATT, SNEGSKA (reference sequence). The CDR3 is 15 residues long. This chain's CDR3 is CSARWGTSETYKQYF. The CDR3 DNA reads TGCAGTGCTAGGTGGGGGACTAGCGAGACCTACAAGCAGTACTTC.

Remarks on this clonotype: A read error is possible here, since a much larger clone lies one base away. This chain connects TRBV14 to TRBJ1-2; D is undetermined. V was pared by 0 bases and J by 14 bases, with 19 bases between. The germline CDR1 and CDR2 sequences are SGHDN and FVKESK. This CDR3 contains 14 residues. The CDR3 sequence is CASSQDADFLTSTF. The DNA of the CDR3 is TGTGCCAGCAGCCAAGATGCAGACTTTCTAACGTCTACCTTC.

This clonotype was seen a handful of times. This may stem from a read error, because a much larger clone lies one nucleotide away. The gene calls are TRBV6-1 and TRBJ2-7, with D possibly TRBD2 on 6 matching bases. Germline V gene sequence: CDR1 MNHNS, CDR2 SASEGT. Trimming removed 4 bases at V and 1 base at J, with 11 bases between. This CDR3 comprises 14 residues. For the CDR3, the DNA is TGTGCCAGCAGTGTCAAACGGGGGTCCTACGAGCAGTACTTC. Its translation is CASSVKRGSYEQYF.

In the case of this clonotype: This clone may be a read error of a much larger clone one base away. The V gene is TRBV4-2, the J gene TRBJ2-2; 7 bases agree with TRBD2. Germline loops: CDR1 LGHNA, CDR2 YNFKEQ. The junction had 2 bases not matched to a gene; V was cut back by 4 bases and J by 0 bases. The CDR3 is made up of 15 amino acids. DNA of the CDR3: TGTGCCAGCAGCCCCAGCGGGGCGAACACCGGGGAGCTGTTTTTT. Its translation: CASSPSGANTGELFF.